The sequence of this TCR beta chain was determined in a study of identical twins. Each CDR3 protein gets one entry after TCRdb re-called the 5' RACE reads with MiXCR. The table records about 890,000 distinct CDR3 sequences, 9% to 15% of them present only once. This clonotype has ten or more counts. The CDR3 is 15 residues long. Germline CDR1 MNHEY, CDR2 SMNVEV (reference sequence). Trimming stripped 6 bases from V and 1 base from J, with 14 bases between. This sample was also put to use in a study of yellow fever vaccine responses in identical twins.

The sample taken for sequencing was PBMCs. The sequence came from a woman under 30 in good health. The rearrangement uses TRBV27 and TRBJ2-3; D is unresolved. CDR3 nucleotide sequence: TGTGCCAGCAGCTTTTCTAGTGGGGGCACAGATACGCAGTATTTT. Translation: CASSFSSGGTDTQYF.